This TCR beta chain is from a study of OX40 agonist ivuxolimab in advanced cancers. In the study overall: Patients received the agonistic anti-OX40 (CD134) antibody ivuxolimab. Of mixed ages from about 20 to 85 and averaging approximately 60 years, the group was around 78% male. Patients in the trial were receiving intravenous ivuxolimab every 2 weeks, at doses of 0.01 to 10 mg/kg.

Notes on the study in general: Among the lowest levels of clonal expansion were found in partial responders at 0.1-3.0 mg/kg.

This clone appeared a single time. The antigen remains unidentified. CDR1 is LNHDA and CDR2 is SQIVND in the germline V gene (reference sequence). The ends were cut back, 3 bases at V and 8 bases at J, with 16 bases in the middle. There are 14 residues in the CDR3. The method was immunoSEQ multiplex PCR; TCRdb's version includes in-frame clones alone and lacks a portion of them. The profile shows 100,000 or so clones, around 80% of them singletons. This sequence joins TRBV19 and TRBJ1-1; D is perhaps TRBD1 (5 bases). This TCR was sampled from an adult with an advanced solid tumor such as melanoma, head and neck, liver or kidney cancer. The sequencing used CD4+ or CD8+ T cells sorted from blood, collected in a trial of the OX40 agonist ivuxolimab. The CDR3 spells CASSIDLFGTEAFF. The CDR3 DNA follows: TGTGCCAGTAGTATTGATCTATTTGGGACGGAAGCTTTCTTT.